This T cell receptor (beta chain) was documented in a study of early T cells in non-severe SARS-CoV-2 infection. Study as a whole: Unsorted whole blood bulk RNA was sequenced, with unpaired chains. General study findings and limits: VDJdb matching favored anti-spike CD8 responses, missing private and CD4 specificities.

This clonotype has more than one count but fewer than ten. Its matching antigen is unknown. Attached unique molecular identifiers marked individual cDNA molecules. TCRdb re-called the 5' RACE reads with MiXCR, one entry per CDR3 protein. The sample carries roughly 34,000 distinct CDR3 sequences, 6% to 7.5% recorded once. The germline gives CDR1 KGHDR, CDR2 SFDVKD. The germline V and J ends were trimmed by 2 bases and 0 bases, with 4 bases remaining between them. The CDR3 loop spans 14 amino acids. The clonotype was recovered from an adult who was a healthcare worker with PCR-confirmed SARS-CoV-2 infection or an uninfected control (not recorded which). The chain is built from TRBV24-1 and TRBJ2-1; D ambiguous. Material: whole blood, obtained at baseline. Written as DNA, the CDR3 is TGTGCCACCAGTGATTCTAGCTCCTACAATGAGCAGTTCTTC. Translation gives CATSDSSSYNEQFF.